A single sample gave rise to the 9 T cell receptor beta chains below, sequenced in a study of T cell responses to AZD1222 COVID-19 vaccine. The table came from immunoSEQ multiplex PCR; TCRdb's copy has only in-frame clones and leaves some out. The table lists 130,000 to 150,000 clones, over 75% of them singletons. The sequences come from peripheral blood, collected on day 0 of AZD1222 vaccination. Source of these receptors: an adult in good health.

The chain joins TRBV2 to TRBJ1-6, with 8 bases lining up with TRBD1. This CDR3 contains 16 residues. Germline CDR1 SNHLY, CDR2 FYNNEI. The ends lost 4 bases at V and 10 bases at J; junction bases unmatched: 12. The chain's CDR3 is CASSVGQGGLGSPLHF. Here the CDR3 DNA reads TGTGCCAGCAGTGTTGGACAGGGTGGTTTAGGATCACCCCTCCACTTT.

The CDR3 loop is CASTLGGGGYTF. The CDR3 bases are TGTGCCAGTACCTTGGGAGGGGGAGGCTACACCTTC. This chain connects TRBV19 to TRBJ1-2; weak D call: TRBD1 (6 bases). Germline V gene lookup returns CDR1 LNHDA and CDR2 SQIVND (reference sequence). This CDR3 comprises 12 residues. Trimming removed 7 bases from V and 8 bases from J, with 14 bases in between.

The DNA of the CDR3 is TGTGCCAGCGCCGGGGCACAGGGAGTAGGCCTAAGTGGCTACACCTTC. Its translation: CASAGAQGVGLSGYTF. The chain employs TRBV5-4 and TRBJ1-2; a possible D gene is TRBD1 (6 bases). CDR1 is SGHNT, CDR2 YYREEE, per germline (reference sequence). The V and J ends lost 7 bases and 7 bases respectively, with 26 bases between them. The CDR3 consists of 16 residues.

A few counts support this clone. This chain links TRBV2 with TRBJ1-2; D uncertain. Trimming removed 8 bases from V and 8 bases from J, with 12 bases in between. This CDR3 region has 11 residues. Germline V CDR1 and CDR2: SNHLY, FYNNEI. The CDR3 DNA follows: TGTGCCAGCTTTTGGAAAGGCGGCTACACCTTC. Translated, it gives CASFWKGGYTF.

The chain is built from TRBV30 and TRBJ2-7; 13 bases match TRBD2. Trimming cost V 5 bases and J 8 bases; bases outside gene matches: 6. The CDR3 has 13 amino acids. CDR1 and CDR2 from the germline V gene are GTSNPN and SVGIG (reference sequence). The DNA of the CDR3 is TGTGCCTGGGGGACTAGCGGGAACAAGAAGCAGTACTTC. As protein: CAWGTSGNKKQYF.

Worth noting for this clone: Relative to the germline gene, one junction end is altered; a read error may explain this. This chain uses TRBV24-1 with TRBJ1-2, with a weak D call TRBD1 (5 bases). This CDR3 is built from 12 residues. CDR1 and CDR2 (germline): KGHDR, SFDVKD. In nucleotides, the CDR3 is TGTCCCGACGGGGGGGGAACAAGCCGTACCGACTTC. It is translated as CPDGGGTSRTDF.

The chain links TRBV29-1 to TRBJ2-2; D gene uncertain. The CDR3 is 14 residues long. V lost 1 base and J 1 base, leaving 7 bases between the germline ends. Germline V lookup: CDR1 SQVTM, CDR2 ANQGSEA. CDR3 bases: TGCAGCGTTGAAGCACAGATGAACACCGGGGAGCTGTTTTTT. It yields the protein CSVEAQMNTGELFF.

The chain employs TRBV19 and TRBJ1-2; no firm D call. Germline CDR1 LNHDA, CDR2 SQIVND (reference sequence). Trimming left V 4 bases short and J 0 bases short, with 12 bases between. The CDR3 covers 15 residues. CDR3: CASSNRPGPNYGYTF. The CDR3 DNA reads TGTGCCAGTAGTAACCGACCAGGCCCTAACTATGGCTACACCTTC.

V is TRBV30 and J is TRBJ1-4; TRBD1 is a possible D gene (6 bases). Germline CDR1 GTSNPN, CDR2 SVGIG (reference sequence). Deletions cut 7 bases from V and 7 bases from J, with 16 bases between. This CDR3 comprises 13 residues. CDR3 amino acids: CASKGRGGEKLFF. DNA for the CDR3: TGTGCCTCAAAGGGGAGGGGGGGTGAAAAACTGTTTTTT.